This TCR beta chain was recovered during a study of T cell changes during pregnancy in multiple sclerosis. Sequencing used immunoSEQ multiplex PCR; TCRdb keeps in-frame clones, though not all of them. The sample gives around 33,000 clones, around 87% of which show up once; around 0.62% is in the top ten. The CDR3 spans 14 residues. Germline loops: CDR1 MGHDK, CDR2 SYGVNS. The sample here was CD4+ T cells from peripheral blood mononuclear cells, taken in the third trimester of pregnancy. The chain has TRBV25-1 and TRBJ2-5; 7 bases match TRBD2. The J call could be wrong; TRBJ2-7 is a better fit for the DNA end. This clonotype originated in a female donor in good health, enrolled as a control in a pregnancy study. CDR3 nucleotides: TGTGCCAGCAGTGAATGGGCTAGCGGCTACGAGCAGTACTTC. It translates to CASSEWASGYEQYF.